This TCR beta chain was identified in a study of technical replicates of blood from a handful of donors. The CDR3 length is 13 residues. Germline V gene data show CDR1 as SGHAT and CDR2 as FQNNGV. The V gene lost 8 bases and the J gene lost 2 bases, with 7 bases spanning the gap. Repertoires were generated with immunoSEQ multiplex PCR, while TCRdb's copy carries only in-frame clones and drops some. The sample carries roughly 65,000 clones, about 87% recorded once. This clonotype originated in a human donor in good health. Some clones in this sample may be carry-over from other donors' samples. J is TRBJ2-6 and V is TRBV11-2, with D possibly matching TRBD1 (5 bases). Sequencing was carried out using PBMCs. CDR3 in amino acids: CASGQTGANVLTF. CDR3 DNA: TGTGCCAGCGGACAAACTGGGGCCAACGTCCTGACTTTC.